A selection of T cell receptor beta chains follows, all from one sample in a study of cytomegalovirus exposure and HLA in healthy donors. Assay: immunoSEQ multiplex PCR; the TCRdb copy retains only in-frame clones and omits some. The sample gives roughly 90,000 clones, over 65% of which show up once; approximately 20% is in the top ten. The sample taken for sequencing was PBMCs. These receptors were taken from a man under 40 in good health and CMV-seropositive. Each CDR3 is given without its conserved first and last residue.

CDR3aa	v_gene	j_gene
ASSRRSSGGQETQY	TRBV7-2	TRBJ2-5
ASSGTAYEQY	TRBV4-2	TRBJ2-7
ASSPNAREDTEAF	TRBV18	TRBJ1-1
ASSPLSGGLLTDTQY	TRBV4-1	TRBJ2-3
ASSLRQVSEAF	TRBV18	TRBJ1-1
ASSQEPPGVADTQY	TRBV14	TRBJ2-3
SVEALTGQGPQETQY	TRBV29-1	TRBJ2-5
ASSVQPNSPLH	TRBV2	TRBJ1-6
ASSRLARYEQF	TRBV6-5	TRBJ2-1
ASARRGATEAF	TRBV27	TRBJ1-1
ASSYGQGGDSPLN	TRBV6-5	TRBJ1-6
ASSESNSGNTIY	TRBV10-1	TRBJ1-3
ASSRGQETQY	TRBV5-4	TRBJ2-5
ASSLGLAGNYEQY	TRBV7-2	TRBJ2-7
SVEGGDTEAF	TRBV29-1	TRBJ1-1